Below are 21 T cell receptor beta chains sequenced from a single sample in a study of siplizumab effects on memory and regulatory T cells. The table came from immunoSEQ multiplex PCR; TCRdb's copy has only in-frame clones and leaves some out. The data contain about 110,000 clones, roughly 94% of them singletons. Input material: Tregs sorted from blood. Receptor source: a human donor in good health.

The rearrangement joins TRBV6-5 to TRBJ1-5, with 10 bases lining up with TRBD1. The V gene end was trimmed by 0 bases and the J gene end by 7 bases; junction bases not matched to a gene: 3. This CDR3 comprises 15 residues. The germline gives CDR1 MNHEY, CDR2 SVGAGI. In DNA form, the CDR3 reads TGTGCCAGCAGTTACTCGGGGACAGGGGTACAGCCCCAGCATTTT. Translating gives CASSYSGTGVQPQHF.

This chain uses TRBV2 with TRBJ1-2, with TRBD1 matching over 8 bases. The CDR3 is made up of 11 amino acids. CDR1 is SNHLY and CDR2 is FYNNEI in the germline V gene. Losses at the gene ends were 11 bases for V and 7 bases for J; bases not matched to a gene: 6. The CDR3 region has the DNA TGTGCCGGAGGACAGGGAACTGGCTACACCTTC. Translated: CAGGQGTGYTF. The whole variable domain, remainder taken from reference TRBV2 and TRBJ1-2, is EPEVTQTPSHQVTQMGQEVILRCVPISNHLYFYWYRQILGQKVEFLVSFYNNEISEKSEIFDDQFSVERPDGSNFTLKIRSTKLEDSAMYFCAGGQGTGYTFGSGTRLTVV.

The chain links TRBV7-2 to TRBJ1-1; D call uncertain. V was cut by 1 base and J by 6 bases, with 18 bases left in between. CDR3 length: 16 amino acids. Looked up from germline, CDR1 is SGHTA and CDR2 is FQGNSA. The DNA of the CDR3 is TGTGCCAGCAGCTTAGTGAGGCCAGTTGGGCTAGCTGAAGCTTTCTTT. This gives the protein CASSLVRPVGLAEAFF.

The chain carries TRBV5-1 and TRBJ2-3; no firm D call. The germline gives CDR1 SGHRS, CDR2 YFSETQ. The CDR3 has 14 amino acids. The V end was cut by 4 bases, the J end by 0 bases, with 9 bases between. The CDR3, as DNA: TGCGCCAGCAGCACGACTGCTAGCACAGATACGCAGTATTTT. Its protein product is CASSTTASTDTQYF.

The J gene is TRBJ2-7, the V gene TRBV7-2; TRBD1 matches 7 bases. This CDR3 is built from 15 residues. Trimming removed 5 bases from V and 3 bases from J; junction bases left unmatched: 10. Germline-derived CDR1 and CDR2 are SGHTA and FQGNSA. CDR3 sequence (DNA): TGTGCCAGCAGCATTACCGGGACAGAGGGCTACGAGCAGTACTTC. Protein sequence: CASSITGTEGYEQYF.

This rearrangement joins TRBV25-1 to TRBJ2-1; D remains unclear. Germline assignment: CDR1 MGHDK and CDR2 SYGVNS. Trimming took 2 bases from V and 10 from J, leaving 6 bases between them. This CDR3 has 11 amino acids. In DNA form, the CDR3 reads TGTGCCAGCAGTGAAGGACCCGAGCAGTTCTTC. Amino acid sequence: CASSEGPEQFF.

The chain employs TRBV6-5 and TRBJ2-7; TRBD2 agrees at 13 bases. This CDR3 region has 14 residues. The ends lost 7 bases at V and 4 bases at J; junction bases unmatched: 4. Germline loops: CDR1 MNHEY, CDR2 SVGAGI. CDR3 amino acids: CASIRTSGSYEQYF. DNA for the CDR3: TGTGCCAGCATCCGGACTAGCGGGAGTTACGAGCAGTACTTC.

The rearrangement joins TRBV5-1 to TRBJ2-1; D is undetermined. From germline, CDR1 is SGHRS and CDR2 YFSETQ. This CDR3 region has 13 residues. V was pared by 0 bases and J by 5 bases, with 6 bases between. CDR3 DNA sequence: TGCGCCAGCAGCTTGGTGCAGAACAATGAGCAGTTCTTC. It translates to CASSLVQNNEQFF.

This chain joins TRBV2 and TRBJ1-1; unclear D gene. Looked up from germline, CDR1 is SNHLY and CDR2 is FYNNEI. Between the trimmed V and J ends, which lost 5 bases and 1 base, there was a span of 8 bases. This CDR3 region has 13 residues. The CDR3 coding sequence is TGTGCCAGCAGTAGTCAGCCGAACACTGAAGCTTTCTTT. Its protein product is CASSSQPNTEAFF.

The chain employs TRBV7-2 and TRBJ1-2; D gene ambiguous. CDR3 length: 16 amino acids. V dropped 4 bases and J dropped 5 bases, with 20 bases sitting between them. Germline loops: CDR1 SGHTA, CDR2 FQGNSA. The CDR3 protein is CASSYHLEFSGYGYTF. DNA for the CDR3: TGTGCCAGCAGCTACCATCTAGAGTTTAGCGGATATGGCTACACCTTC.

The genes are TRBV5-4 and TRBJ2-1; D remains ambiguous. This CDR3 region has 15 residues. Trimming stripped 4 bases from V and 6 bases from J, with 17 bases between. The germline gives CDR1 SGHNT, CDR2 YYREEE (reference sequence). CDR3 residues: CASSAGPTPRNEQFF. DNA of the CDR3: TGTGCCAGCAGCGCAGGTCCAACCCCCCGCAATGAGCAGTTCTTC.

The gene calls are TRBV27 and TRBJ2-7; D is uncertain. Germline CDR1 and CDR2: MNHEY and SMNVEV (reference sequence). V was shortened by 6 bases and J by 1 base, with 16 bases between the two germline ends. This CDR3 has 15 amino acids. Here the CDR3 reads CASRVRVDRSYEQYF. CDR3 DNA sequence: TGTGCCAGCAGGGTACGGGTGGACCGATCCTACGAGCAGTACTTC.

The gene calls are TRBV10-3 and TRBJ1-6; D is possibly TRBD1 (6 bases). The V gene's germline CDR1 is ENHRY and CDR2 SYGVKD. The CDR3 totals 12 residues. V gave up 2 bases and J gave up 18 bases, with 14 bases separating them. The CDR3 DNA follows: TGTGCCATCAGTGAGCCTGACAGGTACCCCCACTTT. It codes for CAISEPDRYPHF.

This sequence joins TRBV7-9 and TRBJ2-5, with a weak D call TRBD2 (6 bases). Judging by the DNA end, TRBJ2-7 fits better; the J call may be wrong. In germline, CDR1 is SEHNR, CDR2 FQNEAQ (reference sequence). This CDR3 has 12 residues. The DNA for the CDR3 is TGTGCCAGCAGCTTATCGGGGGACGAGCAGTACTTC. Translation: CASSLSGDEQYF.

The J gene is TRBJ1-1, the V gene TRBV5-6; TRBD1 is a possible D gene (6 bases). CDR1 SGHDT and CDR2 YYEEEE come from the germline V gene. Trimming removed 1 base at V and 1 base at J, with 14 bases between. The CDR3 consists of 16 residues. The CDR3, as DNA: TGTGCCAGCAGCTTGACCCCGACAGGACCGAACACTGAAGCTTTCTTT. It translates to CASSLTPTGPNTEAFF.

The V call is TRBV5-4, the J call TRBJ1-3; no firm D call. CDR3 length: 15 residues. The germline V gene has CDR1 SGHNT and CDR2 YYREEE (reference sequence). Trimming stripped 4 bases from V and 0 bases from J, with 11 bases between. The CDR3, as DNA: TGTGCCAGCAGCAAGGACGGCTACTCTGGAAACACCATATATTTT. Translated, it gives CASSKDGYSGNTIYF.

This clone was detected once. This chain joins TRBV6-5 and TRBJ2-3; TRBD1 is a possible D gene (6 bases). Looked up from germline, CDR1 is MNHEY and CDR2 is SVGAGI. The CDR3 consists of 16 residues. V was trimmed by 0 bases and J by 2 bases, leaving 12 bases between them. CDR3 DNA sequence: TGTGCCAGCAGTTACTCATCTGGGACAAACACAGATACGCAGTATTTT. Translating it yields CASSYSSGTNTDTQYF.

V and J are TRBV6-5 and TRBJ1-1, with a tentative D call TRBD1 (5 bases). Germline lookup yields CDR1 MNHEY and CDR2 SVGAGI. The CDR3 extends over 13 amino acids. Trimming left V 5 bases short and J 4 bases short, with 11 bases between. CDR3 sequence: CASSAQGATEAFF. For the CDR3, the DNA is TGTGCCAGCAGTGCTCAGGGAGCCACTGAAGCTTTCTTT.

The chain links TRBV6-1 to TRBJ2-7; 8 positions agree with TRBD1. J was trimmed by 0 bases and V by 3 bases; bases with no gene match: 4. The CDR3 length is 15 residues. Germline-derived CDR1 and CDR2 are MNHNS and SASEGT. In DNA form, the CDR3 reads TGTGCCAGCAGTGACCGGGACAGGAGCTCCTACGAGCAGTACTTC. It codes for CASSDRDRSSYEQYF.

The rearrangement uses TRBV29-1 and TRBJ2-3; the D is unclear. Germline lookup yields CDR1 SQVTM and CDR2 ANQGSEA. V lost 5 bases and J lost 4, with 7 bases in between. CDR3 length equals 11 residues. CDR3 residues: CSVSTPDTQYF. The CDR3 DNA reads TGCAGCGTTTCAACACCAGATACGCAGTATTTT.

The chain carries TRBV10-3 and TRBJ2-7, with D possibly called TRBD1 or TRBD2 (5 bases each). Germline CDR1 reads ENHRY; CDR2 reads SYGVKD. Trimming removed 7 bases from V and 0 bases from J, with 13 bases in between. CDR3 length: 14 residues. The CDR3 DNA reads as TGTGCCATCAAAAAACGGGGCGGCTCCTACGAGCAGTACTTC. It yields the protein CAIKKRGGSYEQYF.